This record looks at one T cell receptor (beta chain) sequence and its context. This receptor's antigen is unknown. Per-nucleotide qualities are absent, and no much larger clonotype sits a single base away. The CDR1 and CDR2 encoded by the germline V gene are MDHEN and SYDVKM. Measured from the cysteine to the phenylalanine, the CDR3 is 14 residues long. Only the CDR3 region is kept as DNA, spanning 42 bases read in frame from base 1. Ends trimmed: V by 5 bases, J by 1 base; bases unmatched to a gene: 2. This sample stems from a study of blood T cell repertoires in COVID-19 (TCRdb year 2020). With respect to the entire study: Collaborator samples came from the United States, Italy and Spain and covered acute and convalescent phases of COVID-19. The material from the prospective study consisted of cDNA or gDNA derived from T cells, B-cell-depleted T cells, or PBMCs. Subjects who had been exposed to COVID-19, were actively infected with it, or had recovered from it provided the deeply sampled blood TCRbeta repertoires that made up the dataset. The repertoires were released in a freely available public database meant as a resource for research on the immune response to SARS-CoV-2. Samples were obtained from the ongoing ImmuneRACE study (first 160 participants) and from over a thousand subjects provided by 6 global collaborators. Nearly every sample came with metadata listing a de-identified subject ID, COVID-19 status, age in years and sex. Where available, HLA class I and class II types were obtained from metadata supplied by the sample provider rather than from assay-based typing. What the study reported, not specific to this receptor: The quantity of clinical and demographic metadata differed by source and by participant and was supplied without curation.

Whole blood was collected in K2EDTA tubes by collaborating institutions according to the institutions' own protocols. For TCRbeta analysis, collaborator samples were shipped as frozen whole blood, as isolated PBMCs, or as DNA extracted from either sample type. TCRbeta CDR3 regions were amplified from genomic DNA using the immunoSEQ Assay, a bias-controlled multiplex PCR. In the source study's methods: The number of nucleated cells in each sample was estimated from the amplification of reference gene primers within the assay. To quantify the absolute abundance of each unique TCRbeta CDR3 rearrangement, sequence reads were collapsed and filtered. For each sample, productive Simpson clonality was calculated as the square root of Simpson's diversity index over productive rearrangements. TCRdb obtained this table from immuneACCESS and retained in-frame rearrangements with V and J assigned. These tables miss some clones; where compared with another copy, unresolved V genes account for less than half of the shortfall, and the remainder is unexplained. D and trimming come from the DNA, and the V and J calls and clone size come from that table. Across this sample there are roughly 170,000 clones, with around nine tenths seen only once. The leading ten clones occupy around 3% of the sample.

This TCR was sampled from a man between 40 and 49 years old with active or convalescent COVID-19. The chain was built from TRBV28 and TRBJ2-3; 8 of the junction bases match TRBD1. Specimen: peripheral blood. CDR3 loop: CASSTTGGTDTQYF. Read as DNA, the sequence is TGTGCCAGCAGTACGACAGGGGGCACAGATACGCAGTATTTT. When the CDR3 is completed using the reference TRBV28 and TRBJ2-3 genes on either side, the full variable domain is DVKVTQSSRYLVKRTGEKVFLECVQDMDHENMFWYRQDPGLGLRLIYFSYDVKMKEKGDIPEGYSVSREKKERFSLILESASTNQTSMYLCASSTTGGTDTQYFGPGTRLTVL.